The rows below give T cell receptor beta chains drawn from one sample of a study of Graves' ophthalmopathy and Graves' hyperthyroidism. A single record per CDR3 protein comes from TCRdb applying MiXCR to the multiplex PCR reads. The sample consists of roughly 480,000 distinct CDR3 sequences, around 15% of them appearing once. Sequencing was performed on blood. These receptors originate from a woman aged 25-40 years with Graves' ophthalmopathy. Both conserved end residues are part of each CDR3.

CDR3: CASSLVAGDQPQHF
V: TRBV5-5
J: TRBJ1-5

CDR3: CASSPYGNTIYF
V: TRBV12-3/TRBV12-4
J: TRBJ1-3

CDR3: CASSVGQVKETQYF
V: TRBV6-1
J: TRBJ2-5

CDR3: CATSDLPGNGYTF
V: TRBV24-1
J: TRBJ1-2

CDR3: CASSFRATNQPQHF
V: TRBV6-5
J: TRBJ1-5

CDR3: CASSGLTGTDQETQYF
V: TRBV5-1
J: TRBJ2-5

CDR3: CASSLFRGPQETQYF
V: TRBV5-1
J: TRBJ2-5

CDR3: CASSYTHGTPKRTYEQYF
V: TRBV6-2/TRBV6-3
J: TRBJ2-7

CDR3: CAWSRTENTEAFF
V: TRBV30
J: TRBJ1-1

CDR3: CASVSGLTSTGGETYEQYF
V: TRBV5-1
J: TRBJ2-7

CDR3: CASSEVRVKNTGELFF
V: TRBV2
J: TRBJ2-2

CDR3: CASSTGRQGASEQYF
V: TRBV5-1
J: TRBJ2-7

CDR3: CASSPRPAGHGYTF
V: TRBV5-4
J: TRBJ1-2

CDR3: CASSSYRTVYEQYF
V: TRBV12-3/TRBV12-4
J: TRBJ2-7

CDR3: CASSPRLGAWGETQYF
V: TRBV27
J: TRBJ2-5

CDR3: CASSYGEGGYGYTF
V: TRBV6-5
J: TRBJ1-2

CDR3: CASSPQGQDTEAFF
V: TRBV5-1
J: TRBJ1-1

CDR3: CASSFNVGQVTSSNQPQHF
V: TRBV12-3/TRBV12-4
J: TRBJ1-5

CDR3: CASSLALGPTEAFF
V: TRBV11-2
J: TRBJ1-1

CDR3: CASSRWGGEQYF
V: TRBV2
J: TRBJ2-7

CDR3: CASSSGQGFAGELFF
V: TRBV5-1
J: TRBJ2-2

CDR3: CASSPSVGGYTF
V: TRBV9
J: TRBJ1-2

CDR3: CAWSEYLPLSPNTEAFF
V: TRBV30
J: TRBJ1-1

CDR3: CASSQEDSYEQYF
V: TRBV3-1
J: TRBJ2-7

CDR3: CATSREGAEAFF
V: TRBV15
J: TRBJ1-1

CDR3: CASSLAGQYNYGYTF
V: TRBV27
J: TRBJ1-2

CDR3: CASSEEDRAVKYF
V: TRBV2
J: TRBJ2-4

CDR3: CASSIGSGNQPQHF
V: TRBV19
J: TRBJ1-5

CDR3: CASSLWEGSTEAFF
V: TRBV28
J: TRBJ1-1

CDR3: CASSQSVGATGANVLTF
V: TRBV14
J: TRBJ2-6

CDR3: CASRPPGRVAFF
V: TRBV6-2/TRBV6-3
J: TRBJ1-1

CDR3: CASSLKGALDGYTF
V: TRBV27
J: TRBJ1-2

CDR3: CASSLGYYNQPQHF
V: TRBV7-8
J: TRBJ1-5

CDR3: CASTAQGAYTEAFF
V: TRBV12-3/TRBV12-4
J: TRBJ1-1

CDR3: CASSLGGAANIQYF
V: TRBV6-5
J: TRBJ2-4

CDR3: CASGEGNYQETQYF
V: TRBV28
J: TRBJ2-5

CDR3: CASSSQGERELFF
V: TRBV7-2
J: TRBJ2-2

CDR3: CATSREAALESGELFF
V: TRBV15
J: TRBJ2-2

CDR3: CASSFLGREPYQPQHF
V: TRBV28
J: TRBJ1-5

CDR3: CASSLTGESGYTF
V: TRBV5-1
J: TRBJ1-2

CDR3: CASSSGTVSTIYF
V: TRBV28
J: TRBJ1-3

CDR3: CSLINRGLNTEAFF
V: TRBV20-1
J: TRBJ1-1

CDR3: CASSVRGSRETQYF
V: TRBV5-1
J: TRBJ2-5

CDR3: CASSTLFGLYGYTF
V: TRBV27
J: TRBJ1-2

CDR3: CASSSLGLAPLHF
V: TRBV5-1
J: TRBJ1-6

CDR3: CASSLVPSGRETQYF
V: TRBV11-2
J: TRBJ2-5

CDR3: CASSAGGLGYGYTF
V: TRBV2
J: TRBJ1-2

CDR3: CASSPATDRLLPF
V: TRBV28
J: TRBJ1-2

CDR3: CASSQDYVGTEAFF
V: TRBV4-1
J: TRBJ1-1

CDR3: CASSLSKLAAYGYTF
V: TRBV28
J: TRBJ1-2

CDR3: CASVQGEGNIQYF
V: TRBV6-1
J: TRBJ2-4

CDR3: CASSDGGEQYF
V: TRBV25-1
J: TRBJ2-7